This is a list of T cell receptor beta chains from one sample in a study of blood T cells in healthy people across ages. MiXCR was run by TCRdb on the 5' RACE reads, yielding one entry per CDR3 protein. The sample lists 450,000 to 650,000 distinct CDR3 sequences, around 24% occurring once. These data also featured in a second study, about T cells of mothers and their children.

The sample was blood. The receptors were sampled from a boy between 10 and 17 years old in good health. CDR3s include the opening cysteine and the closing phenylalanine or tryptophan. The D gene is left open where the match is weak. Only some rows state a clone size, as once, few, many or a class for expanded clones.

J	V	size	D	DNA	CDR3
TRBJ1-5	TRBV7-2	once	-	TGTGCCAGCAGCTCATATCCAGGGGTCCAGCCCCAGCATTTT	CASSSYPGVQPQHF
TRBJ2-5	TRBV7-3	few	-	TGTGCCAGCAGCTTATGGCAGGGGGAGACCCAGTACTTC	CASSLWQGETQYF
TRBJ2-5	TRBV7-3	few	TRBD2	TGTGCCAGCAGCCAGAGGCCTCTAGCGGGAGCAGCGGAGACCCAGTACTTC	CASSQRPLAGAAETQYF
TRBJ2-1	TRBV6-5	-	-	TGTGCCAGCAGTTACTCGCGGCGGCGGACCTACAATGAGCAGTTCTTC	CASSYSRRRTYNEQFF
TRBJ2-2	TRBV27	-	-	TGTGCCAGCAGTTTCGAGGGCCCTAACACCGGGGAGCTGTTTTTT	CASSFEGPNTGELFF
TRBJ2-1	TRBV11-3	few	-	TGTGCCAGCAGCTTAGATGCCCCCTCGACAGCGAATCAGCAGTTCTTC	CASSLDAPSTANQQFF
TRBJ2-1	TRBV30	-	TRBD2	TGTGTCTGGAGTCCCCAGCGGGGGGGCCAAAATGAGCAGTTCTTC	CVWSPQRGGQNEQFF
TRBJ2-1	TRBV2	few	-	TGTGCCAGCAGTGAATACCGAAGCTCCTACAATGAGCAGTTCTTC	CASSEYRSSYNEQFF
TRBJ2-7	TRBV4-2	many	-	TGTGCCAGCAGCCAAGATTTGGCTAGCTGGGACACCTACGAGCAGTACTTC	CASSQDLASWDTYEQYF
TRBJ2-1	TRBV28	few	-	-	CASSTSGLVSYNEQFF
TRBJ2-1	TRBV7-9	few	TRBD2	TGTGCCAGCAGCTCCACCCTGGGACTAGCGGTCTACAATGAGCAGTTCTTC	CASSSTLGLAVYNEQFF
TRBJ2-1	TRBV27	few	-	TGTGCCAGCAGTTTTTTCGGCTACAATGAGCAGTTCTTC	CASSFFGYNEQFF
TRBJ2-7	TRBV27	few	TRBD2	TGTGCCAGCAGTTTGAGGGCGGGAGTCGAAAACGAGCAGTACTTC	CASSLRAGVENEQYF
TRBJ2-5	TRBV19	-	-	TGTGCCAGTAGTGATTTCGGACAGCAAGAGACCCAGTACTTC	CASSDFGQQETQYF
TRBJ2-7	TRBV10-3	few	TRBD2	TGTGCCATCAGTGACAGGTTAGCGGGAGGTTACGAGCAGTACTTC	CAISDRLAGGYEQYF
TRBJ2-1	TRBV28	once	-	TGTGCCAGCAGCCCCTGGCTAGCACCGTACAATGAGCAGTTCTTC	CASSPWLAPYNEQFF
TRBJ1-2	TRBV6-5	-	-	TGTGCCAGCAGTTACTCATCTGCCTATGGCTACACCTTC	CASSYSSAYGYTF
TRBJ2-3	TRBV27	-	TRBD2	TGTGCCAGCAGTTTCCTAGCGGAGACCACAGATACGCAGTATTTT	CASSFLAETTDTQYF
TRBJ2-4	TRBV7-2	-	-	TGTGCCAGCAGCTCCATCACCAACATTCAGTACTTC	CASSSITNIQYF
TRBJ1-6	TRBV5-1	-	-	TGCGCCAGCAGCCGGGGGAGGGTTTCACCCCTCCACTTT	CASSRGRVSPLHF
TRBJ2-3	TRBV5-1	-	-	TGCGCCAGCAGCTCTCAGCGATTACTCACAGATACGCAGTATTTT	CASSSQRLLTDTQYF
TRBJ2-3	TRBV5-1	-	TRBD2	TGCGCCAGCAGCACTCGACTAGCCGCAGATACGCAGTATTTT	CASSTRLAADTQYF
TRBJ2-1	TRBV5-1	-	TRBD1	TGCGCCAGCAGCAGGGGACAGGGAGCCAATGAGCAGTTCTTC	CASSRGQGANEQFF
TRBJ1-4	TRBV14	-	TRBD1	TGTGCCAGCAGCCAGGACAGGGGAAAACTGTTTTTT	CASSQDRGKLFF
TRBJ2-4	TRBV11-3	-	TRBD2	TGTGCCAGCAGCTTAGGAGGTAGCGGGGAAAACATTCAGTACTTC	CASSLGGSGENIQYF
TRBJ1-2	TRBV5-4	-	-	TGTGCCAGCAGCTTGGACTTGGTTTCCTATGGCTACACCTTC	CASSLDLVSYGYTF
TRBJ2-7	TRBV7-8	many	TRBD2	TGTGCCAGCAGCTTAGCGCTAGGGGGAGGGTGGACTAGCGGGAGGGCCTACGAGCAGTACTTC	CASSLALGGGWTSGRAYEQYF
TRBJ2-3	TRBV12-3/TRBV12-4	-	-	TGTGCCAGCAGTTTTAGTATAGGGCTCGGCTCAGATACGCAGTATTTT	CASSFSIGLGSDTQYF
TRBJ2-5	TRBV9	few	TRBD2	TGTGCCAGCAGCCCACGGAGGCTAGCGGGACAAGAGACCCAGTACTTC	CASSPRRLAGQETQYF
TRBJ1-1	TRBV13	few	-	TGTGCCAGCAGCCTATACTCGGAGAACACTGAAGCTTTCTTT	CASSLYSENTEAFF
TRBJ2-1	TRBV20-1	few	-	TGCAGTGCTAGCAACCAGTTCCCCAATGAGCAGTTCTTC	CSASNQFPNEQFF
TRBJ2-5	TRBV5-1	few	TRBD1	TGCGCCAGCAGCTTGGACAGGGGTAGTGGGACCCAGTACTTC	CASSLDRGSGTQYF
TRBJ2-1	TRBV6-1	few	-	TGTGCCAGCAGTGAAGCTGTGGGGCTCTACAATGAGCAGTTCTTC	CASSEAVGLYNEQFF
TRBJ1-1	TRBV10-3	few	-	TGTGCCATCAGTCAGGAAAATGAAGCTTTCTTT	CAISQENEAFF
TRBJ2-7	TRBV20-1	few	-	TGCAGTGCTAGAACAGGTTGGTCTTACGAGCAGTACTTC	CSARTGWSYEQYF
TRBJ1-6	TRBV7-2	-	-	TGTGCCAGCAGCTTATTAGGGGCTGACAGAAATTCACCCCTCCACTTT	CASSLLGADRNSPLHF
TRBJ1-4	TRBV28	-	-	TGTGCCAGCAGTCCTCGACCTAACTGGGGAAAACTGTTTTTT	CASSPRPNWGKLFF
TRBJ2-7	TRBV4-3	many	TRBD1	TGCGCCAGCAGCCTAATGACCGGGACAGCAGCCTACGAGCAGTACTTC	CASSLMTGTAAYEQYF
TRBJ2-5	TRBV7-9	-	TRBD1	TGTGCCAACAGCAACTACAGGGGCCTGCAAGAGACCCAGTACTTC	CANSNYRGLQETQYF
TRBJ2-7	TRBV6-2/TRBV6-3	once	TRBD1	TGTGCCAGCAGGCCGGGACAGCGCCTCCTCGAGCAGTACTTC	CASRPGQRLLEQYF
TRBJ2-5	TRBV5-1	few	-	TGCGCCAGCAGCTTGGGGGCCTCAACAGGGTCGGAGACCCAGTACTTC	CASSLGASTGSETQYF